The rows below give T cell receptor beta chains drawn from one sample of a study of human T cells and chemical hapten exposure. TCRdb recomputed calls from the RACE reads with MiXCR, one row per CDR3 protein. Here the sample spans some 340,000 distinct CDR3 sequences, around 7% being singletons. The sequenced sample was whole blood, obtained in connection with sensitization to the hapten diphenylcyclopropenone (DPC). All receptors derive from a woman aged 18-30 years with alopecia areata. Some clones in this sample may be carry-over from other donors' samples. CDR3s include the opening cysteine and the closing phenylalanine or tryptophan. The order of the fields is clone size, CDR3 length, D gene, J gene, V gene, CDR3 protein, CDR3 DNA. D genes are given only for firm matches. Size tells how often a clone was seen (once, few, many) or the class of an expanded clone, and some rows leave it out.

>many|14|NA|TRBJ1-1|TRBV27
CASSLIGGSTEAFF
TGTGCCAGCAGTTTGATAGGGGGAAGCACTGAAGCTTTCTTT
>few|18|TRBD1|TRBJ2-6|TRBV5-4
CASSIQGALVSGANVLTF
TGTGCCAGCAGCATCCAGGGGGCGTTAGTTTCTGGGGCCAACGTCCTGACTTTC
>many|15|NA|TRBJ2-5|TRBV12-3/TRBV12-4
CASSLEASAEETQYF
TGTGCCAGCAGTTTGGAAGCAAGCGCAGAAGAGACCCAGTACTTC
>few|14|TRBD1|TRBJ1-4|TRBV29-1
CSVASGGVGEKLFF
TGCAGCGTAGCTTCAGGGGGCGTCGGTGAAAAACTGTTTTTT
>many|16|TRBD1|TRBJ1-5|TRBV6-6
CASSFSRDSHNQPQHF
TGTGCCAGCAGTTTTTCGAGGGACAGCCACAATCAGCCCCAGCATTTT
>NA|16|NA|TRBJ1-5|TRBV4-2
CASSQDKIGGRQPQHF
TGTGCCAGCAGCCAAGATAAAATAGGGGGACGGCAGCCCCAGCATTTT
>few|14|TRBD2|TRBJ2-1|TRBV20-1
CSVWTSGGANEQFF
TGCAGTGTTTGGACTAGCGGGGGGGCAAATGAGCAGTTCTTC
>many|13|NA|TRBJ2-3|TRBV5-6
CASSLAVPNTQYF
TGTGCCAGCAGCTTAGCGGTTCCGAATACGCAGTATTTT
>NA|20|NA|TRBJ1-5|TRBV6-1
CASSIYRSGARRDSNQPQHF
TGTGCCAGCAGCATATACAGGTCGGGGGCGAGGCGCGATAGCAATCAGCCCCAGCATTTT
>many|13|NA|TRBJ2-1|TRBV27
CASSLNSYNEQFF
TGTGCCAGCAGTTTAAATTCCTACAATGAGCAGTTCTTC
>many|15|TRBD2|TRBJ2-3|TRBV4-3
CASSQEAGATDTQYF
TGCGCCAGCAGCCAGGAAGCGGGGGCCACAGATACGCAGTATTTT
>NA|14|NA|TRBJ1-2|TRBV29-1
CSVEDRRQSYGYTF
TGCAGCGTTGAAGATCGTAGGCAGAGCTATGGCTACACCTTC
>many|12|TRBD1|TRBJ1-1|TRBV6-2/TRBV6-3
CASRSQGVGAFF
TGTGCCAGCAGGTCCCAGGGGGTTGGAGCTTTCTTT
>many|11|NA|TRBJ1-5|TRBV2
CASSTGEPQHF
TGTGCCAGCAGCACTGGAGAGCCCCAGCATTTT
>NA|14|TRBD2|TRBJ2-7|TRBV6-2/TRBV6-3
CASSFREGTYEQYF
TGTGCCAGCAGTTTCCGGGAGGGGACCTACGAGCAGTACTTC
>many|16|TRBD2|TRBJ2-3|TRBV2
CASRWTSGGSVDTQYF
TGTGCCAGCAGGTGGACTAGCGGGGGTTCGGTAGATACGCAGTATTTT
>few|13|NA|TRBJ2-7|TRBV29-1
CSVGTQLAGEQYF
TGCAGCGTTGGAACCCAACTAGCCGGCGAGCAGTACTTC
>few|13|NA|TRBJ1-1|TRBV27
CASRVGLYTEAFF
TGTGCCAGCAGGGTCGGACTGTACACTGAAGCTTTCTTT
>many|13|TRBD1|TRBJ2-1|TRBV6-5
CASSRTGDNEQFF
TGTGCCAGCAGCCGGACAGGGGACAATGAGCAGTTCTTC
>NA|13|NA|TRBJ2-5|TRBV5-8
CASFKLRQETQYF
TGTGCCAGTTTTAAGTTGAGACAAGAGACCCAGTACTTC
>many|13|NA|TRBJ2-7|TRBV27
CASSYRITYEQYF
TGTGCCAGCAGTTATCGGATCACCTACGAGCAGTACTTC
>NA|12|NA|TRBJ1-2|TRBV6-6
CASRGEDYGYTF
TGTGCCAGCCGTGGGGAGGACTATGGCTACACCTTC
>many|19|TRBD1|TRBJ1-5|TRBV18
CASSPPDDRGFTRDQPQHF
TGTGCCAGCTCACCACCAGACGACAGGGGATTTACGAGAGATCAGCCCCAGCATTTT
>NA|17|NA|TRBJ1-2|TRBV10-3
CAISEFERQRANYGYTF
TGTGCCATCAGTGAGTTTGAAAGACAGCGAGCTAACTATGGCTACACCTTC
>NA|12|NA|TRBJ1-2|TRBV13
CASSLGAYGYTF
TGTGCCAGCAGCTTAGGGGCCTATGGCTACACCTTC
>NA|13|NA|TRBJ1-1|TRBV2
CASRWDLTSGAFF
TGTGCCTCCAGGTGGGACCTCACCTCCGGAGCTTTCTTT
>NA|17|TRBD1|TRBJ1-1|TRBV28
CASSWIRDRGADTEAFF
TGTGCCAGCAGTTGGATCCGGGACAGGGGAGCAGACACTGAAGCTTTCTTT
>NA|16|NA|TRBJ1-5|TRBV6-1
CASKGFIPGRNQPQHF
TGTGCCAGCAAGGGGTTTATACCGGGGCGGAATCAGCCCCAGCATTTT
>few|12|NA|TRBJ1-4|TRBV7-9
CASSLATGKLFF
TGTGCCAGCAGCTTAGCCACAGGGAAGCTGTTTTTT
>few|15|NA|TRBJ2-7|TRBV6-5
CASSYGTGDAYEQYF
TGTGCCAGCAGTTACGGGACCGGCGACGCCTACGAGCAGTACTTC
>many|16|TRBD2|TRBJ2-5|TRBV7-2
CASSLSPSGGAKTQYF
TGTGCCAGCAGCTTATCCCCTAGCGGGGGGGCCAAGACCCAGTACTTC
>NA|15|NA|TRBJ2-3|TRBV6-6
CASSSPRGSTDTQYF
TGTGCCAGCAGTTCCCCGCGGGGCTCCACAGATACGCAGTATTTT
>NA|19|NA|TRBJ2-1|TRBV24-1
CATRFFTGTHHESYNEQFF
TGTGCCACCAGGTTCTTTACCGGGACCCACCATGAATCCTACAATGAGCAGTTCTTC